The clone carrying this TCR beta chain was recorded once. Its target is unknown. This CDR3 is 13 amino acids long. The V and J ends lost 2 bases and 7 bases respectively, with 11 bases between them. Germline V gene lookup returns CDR1 LNHNV and CDR2 YYDKDF (reference sequence). These data belong to a study of graft-versus-host responses after intestinal transplantation. Study as a whole: Transplants were multivisceral, liver-intestinal, or isolated intestinal.

Clones were read by immunoSEQ multiplex PCR, and TCRdb kept only the in-frame ones, dropping some. The sample lists some 93,000 clones; 90% to 95% were seen once. The chain couples TRBV15 to TRBJ1-1; D is perhaps TRBD1 (6 bases). The source material was unstimulated CD8+ T cells sorted from spleen or lymph node cells, sampled before intestinal transplant. This clonotype was sampled from a human donor who received an intestinal transplant. In DNA, the CDR3 is TGTGCCACCAGCAGAACAGGGCCCCTTGAAGCTTTCTTT. Translation gives CATSRTGPLEAFF. Full variable domain (outside the CDR3, taken from reference TRBV15 and TRBJ1-1): DAMVIQNPRYQVTQFGKPVTLSCSQTLNHNVMYWYQQKSSQAPKLLFHYYDKDFNNEADTPDNFQSRRPNTSFCFLDIRSPGLGDTAMYLCATSRTGPLEAFFGQGTRLTVV.